This T cell receptor beta chain comes out of a study of beta chain features in type 1 diabetes. Study-level findings and limits: Within each of all four CD4+ subsets, Type 1 diabetes patients had TCRB CDR3s that were moderately but significantly shorter. Lower insertion and higher deletion counts appeared at VDJ junctions in type 1 diabetes patients.

The CDR3 consists of 13 residues. Germline lookup yields CDR1 SQVTM and CDR2 ANQGSEA. Expressed TCRB transcripts got sequenced, as all isolated RNA was reverse transcribed. Method: immunoSEQ multiplex PCR; TCRdb's copy keeps in-frame clones and lacks some. The sample lists 640,000 or so clones, around an eighth occurring once. In its sample, this clone was seen a few times. The antigen remains undetermined. A read error may produce the germline difference seen at one junction end. The source material was naive CD4+ T cells from blood. The chain uses TRBV29-1 and TRBJ2-7; 7 positions agree with TRBD1. This TCR came from a man younger than 35 with type 1 diabetes. The CDR3 coding sequence is TGCAGCGTGGAAGCAGAGGGGGCTTACGAGCAGTACTTC. As protein: CSVEAEGAYEQYF.